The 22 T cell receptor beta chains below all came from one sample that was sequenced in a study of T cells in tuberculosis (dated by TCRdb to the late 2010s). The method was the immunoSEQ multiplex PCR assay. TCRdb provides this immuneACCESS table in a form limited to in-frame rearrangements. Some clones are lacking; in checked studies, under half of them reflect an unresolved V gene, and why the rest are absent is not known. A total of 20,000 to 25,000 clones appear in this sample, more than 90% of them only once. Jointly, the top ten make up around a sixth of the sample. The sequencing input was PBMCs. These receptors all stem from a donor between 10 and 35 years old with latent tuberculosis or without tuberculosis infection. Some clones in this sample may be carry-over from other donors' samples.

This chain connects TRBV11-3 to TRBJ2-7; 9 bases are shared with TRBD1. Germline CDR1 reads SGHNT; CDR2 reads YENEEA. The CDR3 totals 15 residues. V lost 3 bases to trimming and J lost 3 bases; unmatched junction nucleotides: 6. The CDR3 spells CASSLTGTGSYEQYF. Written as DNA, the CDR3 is TGTGCCAGCAGCTTGACCGGGACAGGGAGCTACGAGCAGTACTTC.

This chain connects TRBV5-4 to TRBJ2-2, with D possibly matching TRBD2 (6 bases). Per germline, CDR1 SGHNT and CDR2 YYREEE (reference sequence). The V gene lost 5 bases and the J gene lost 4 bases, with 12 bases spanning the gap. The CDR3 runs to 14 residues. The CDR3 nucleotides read TGTGCCAGCAGGATTTCAGCGGGCACCGGGGAGCTGTTTTTT. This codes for CASRISAGTGELFF.

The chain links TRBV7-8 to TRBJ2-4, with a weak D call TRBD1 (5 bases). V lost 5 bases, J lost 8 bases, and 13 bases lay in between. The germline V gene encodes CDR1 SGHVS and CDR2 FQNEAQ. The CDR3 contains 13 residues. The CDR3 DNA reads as TGTGCCAGCAGCCCCCAGGGTATAGACATTCAGTACTTC. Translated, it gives CASSPQGIDIQYF.

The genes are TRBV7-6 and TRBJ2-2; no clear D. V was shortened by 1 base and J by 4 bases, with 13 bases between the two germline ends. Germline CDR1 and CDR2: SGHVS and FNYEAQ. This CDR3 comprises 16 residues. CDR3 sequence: CASSLVAASGTGELFF. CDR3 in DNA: TGTGCCAGCAGCTTAGTCGCCGCGTCAGGCACCGGGGAGCTGTTTTTT.

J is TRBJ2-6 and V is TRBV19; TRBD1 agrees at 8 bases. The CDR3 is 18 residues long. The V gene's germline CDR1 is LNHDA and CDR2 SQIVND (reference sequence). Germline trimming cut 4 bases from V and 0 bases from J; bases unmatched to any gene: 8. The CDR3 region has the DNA TGTGCCAGTAGTAAAAGCAACAGGGGGGTCTCTGGGGCCAACGTCCTGACTTTC. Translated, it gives CASSKSNRGVSGANVLTF.

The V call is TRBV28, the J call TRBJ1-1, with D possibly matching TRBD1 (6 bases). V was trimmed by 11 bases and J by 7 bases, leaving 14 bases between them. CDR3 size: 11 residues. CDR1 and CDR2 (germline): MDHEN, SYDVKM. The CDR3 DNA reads TGTGCCCGTAGGGGGGGCGGTGAAGCTTTCTTT. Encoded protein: CARRGGGEAFF.

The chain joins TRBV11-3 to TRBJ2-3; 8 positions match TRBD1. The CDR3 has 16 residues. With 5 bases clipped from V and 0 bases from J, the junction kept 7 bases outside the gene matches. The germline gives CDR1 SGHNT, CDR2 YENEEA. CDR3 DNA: TGTGCCAGCAGCCTGTCAACAGGGGGTAGCACAGATACGCAGTATTTT. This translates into CASSLSTGGSTDTQYF.

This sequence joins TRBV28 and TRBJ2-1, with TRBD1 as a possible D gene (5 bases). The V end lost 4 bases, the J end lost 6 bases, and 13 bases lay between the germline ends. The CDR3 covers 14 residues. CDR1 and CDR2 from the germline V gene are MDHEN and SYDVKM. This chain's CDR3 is CASSYPLRGNEQFF. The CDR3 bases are TGTGCCAGCAGTTACCCCCTTAGGGGCAATGAGCAGTTCTTC.

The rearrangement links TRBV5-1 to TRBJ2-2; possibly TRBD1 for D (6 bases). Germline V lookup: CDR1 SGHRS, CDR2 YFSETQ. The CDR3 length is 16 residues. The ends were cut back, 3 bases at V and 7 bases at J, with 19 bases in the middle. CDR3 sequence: CASSSVKYQGHGELFF. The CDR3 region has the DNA TGCGCCAGCAGCTCCGTGAAATATCAGGGACACGGGGAGCTGTTTTTT.

The CDR3 region is CAWMGQGLAGELFF. The CDR3 nucleotides read TGTGCCTGGATGGGACAGGGTCTGGCCGGGGAGCTGTTTTTT. The chain is built from TRBV30 and TRBJ2-2; 9 nucleotides agree with TRBD1. V was pared by 4 bases and J by 6 bases, with 6 bases of the junction left unmatched. The CDR3 has 14 residues. The germline V gene has CDR1 GTSNPN and CDR2 SVGIG (reference sequence).

The DNA for the CDR3 is TGCAGCGTTTTATGGAGAGGGAACACCGGGGAGCTGTTTTTT. Its protein product is CSVLWRGNTGELFF. This chain connects TRBV29-1 to TRBJ2-2; D is ambiguous. Per the germline V gene, CDR1 is SQVTM and CDR2 is ANQGSEA. CDR3 size: 14 residues. V lost 5 bases and J lost 1, with 11 bases in between.

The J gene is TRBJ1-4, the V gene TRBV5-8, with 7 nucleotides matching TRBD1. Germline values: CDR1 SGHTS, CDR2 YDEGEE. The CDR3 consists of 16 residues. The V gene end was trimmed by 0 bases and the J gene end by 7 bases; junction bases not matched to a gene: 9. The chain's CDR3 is CASSLDRGRFSEKLFF. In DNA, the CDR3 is TGTGCCAGCAGCTTGGACAGGGGACGATTCTCTGAAAAACTGTTTTTT.

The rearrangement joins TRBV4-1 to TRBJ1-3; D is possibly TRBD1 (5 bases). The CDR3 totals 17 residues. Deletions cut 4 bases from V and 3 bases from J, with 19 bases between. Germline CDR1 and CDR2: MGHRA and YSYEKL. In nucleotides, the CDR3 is TGCGCCAGCAGCCGCTTGGCCGGTGTCCAGGGTGGAAACACCATATATTTT. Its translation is CASSRLAGVQGGNTIYF.

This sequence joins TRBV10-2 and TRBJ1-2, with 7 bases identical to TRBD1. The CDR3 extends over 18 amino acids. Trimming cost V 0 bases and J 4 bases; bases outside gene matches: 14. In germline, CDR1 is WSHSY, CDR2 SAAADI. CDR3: CASSESRPWTGLFYGYTF. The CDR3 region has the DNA TGCGCCAGCAGTGAGTCCCGACCTTGGACAGGCCTTTTCTATGGCTACACCTTC.

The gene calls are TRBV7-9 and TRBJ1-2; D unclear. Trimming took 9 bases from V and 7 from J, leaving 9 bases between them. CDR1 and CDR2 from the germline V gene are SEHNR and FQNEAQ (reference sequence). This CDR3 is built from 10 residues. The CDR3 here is CASWSGGYTF. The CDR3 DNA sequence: TGTGCCAGTTGGTCGGGTGGCTACACCTTC.

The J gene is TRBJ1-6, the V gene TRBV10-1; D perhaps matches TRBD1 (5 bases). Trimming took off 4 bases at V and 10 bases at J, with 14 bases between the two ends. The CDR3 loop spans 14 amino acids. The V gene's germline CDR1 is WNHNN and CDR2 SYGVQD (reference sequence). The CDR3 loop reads CASSVAREGSPLHF. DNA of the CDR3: TGCGCCAGCAGTGTAGCCAGGGAAGGGTCACCCCTCCACTTT.

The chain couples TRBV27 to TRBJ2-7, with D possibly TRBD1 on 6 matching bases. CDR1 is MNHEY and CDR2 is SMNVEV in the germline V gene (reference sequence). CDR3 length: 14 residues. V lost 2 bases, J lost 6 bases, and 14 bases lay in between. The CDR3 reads CASSLGLQGVEQYF. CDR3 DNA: TGTGCCAGCAGTTTAGGGCTACAGGGCGTCGAGCAGTACTTC.

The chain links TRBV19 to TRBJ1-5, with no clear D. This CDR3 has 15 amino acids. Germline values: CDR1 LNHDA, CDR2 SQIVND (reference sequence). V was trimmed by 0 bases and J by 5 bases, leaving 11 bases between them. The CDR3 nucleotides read TGTGCCAGTAGTATAGATCCTCCAGGTGATCAGCCCCAGCATTTT. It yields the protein CASSIDPPGDQPQHF.

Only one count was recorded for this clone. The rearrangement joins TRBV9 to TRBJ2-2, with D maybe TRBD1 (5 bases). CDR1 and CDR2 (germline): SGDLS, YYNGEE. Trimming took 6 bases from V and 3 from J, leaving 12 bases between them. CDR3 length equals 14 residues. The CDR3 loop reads CASKGRADTGELFF. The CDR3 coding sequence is TGTGCCAGCAAGGGCAGGGCGGACACCGGGGAGCTGTTTTTT. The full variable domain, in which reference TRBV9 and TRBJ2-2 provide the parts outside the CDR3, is DSGVTQTPKHLITATGQRVTLRCSPRSGDLSVYWYQQSLDQGLQFLIQYYNGEERAKGNILERFSAQQFPDLHSELNLSSLELGDSALYFCASKGRADTGELFFGEGSRLTVL.

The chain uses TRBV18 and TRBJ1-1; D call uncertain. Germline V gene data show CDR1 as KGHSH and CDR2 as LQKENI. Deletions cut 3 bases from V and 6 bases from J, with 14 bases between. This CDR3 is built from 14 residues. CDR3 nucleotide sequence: TGTGCCAGCTCACCTTTCACGGGAGGCTCTGAAGCTTTCTTT. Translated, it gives CASSPFTGGSEAFF.

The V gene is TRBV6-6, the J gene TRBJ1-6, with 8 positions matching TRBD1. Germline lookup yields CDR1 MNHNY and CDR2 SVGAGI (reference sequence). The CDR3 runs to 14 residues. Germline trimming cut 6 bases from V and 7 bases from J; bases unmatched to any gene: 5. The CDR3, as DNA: TGTGCCAGCAGGTTTCAGGGGGCCAATTCACCCCTCCACTTT. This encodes CASRFQGANSPLHF.

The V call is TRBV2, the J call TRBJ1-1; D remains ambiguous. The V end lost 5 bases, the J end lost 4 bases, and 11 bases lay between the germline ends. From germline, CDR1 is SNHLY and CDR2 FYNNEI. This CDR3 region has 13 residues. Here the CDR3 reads CASSWTGFTEAFF. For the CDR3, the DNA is TGTGCCAGCAGTTGGACGGGGTTCACTGAAGCTTTCTTT.